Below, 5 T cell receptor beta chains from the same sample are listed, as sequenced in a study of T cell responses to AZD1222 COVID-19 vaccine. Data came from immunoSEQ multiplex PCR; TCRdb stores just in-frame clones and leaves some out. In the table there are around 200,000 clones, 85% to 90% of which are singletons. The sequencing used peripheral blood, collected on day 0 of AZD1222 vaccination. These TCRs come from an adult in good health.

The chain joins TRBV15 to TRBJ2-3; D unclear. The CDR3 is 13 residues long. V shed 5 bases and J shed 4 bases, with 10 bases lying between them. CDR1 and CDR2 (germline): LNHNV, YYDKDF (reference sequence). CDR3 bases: TGTGCCACCAGCCCTCGTCCTGCAGATACGCAGTATTTT. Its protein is CATSPRPADTQYF.

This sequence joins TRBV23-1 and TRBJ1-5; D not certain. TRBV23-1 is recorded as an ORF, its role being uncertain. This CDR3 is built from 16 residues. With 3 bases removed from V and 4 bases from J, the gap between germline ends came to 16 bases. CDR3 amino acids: CASSHLTKNGNQPQHF. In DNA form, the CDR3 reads TGCGCCAGCAGTCACCTGACGAAAAACGGTAATCAGCCCCAGCATTTT.

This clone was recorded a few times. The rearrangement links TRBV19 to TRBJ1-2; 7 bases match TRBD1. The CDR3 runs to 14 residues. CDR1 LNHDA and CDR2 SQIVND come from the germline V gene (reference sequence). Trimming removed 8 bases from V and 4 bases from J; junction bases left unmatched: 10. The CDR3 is CASGSSTGLYGYTF. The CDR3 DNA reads TGTGCCAGTGGGTCCTCGACAGGGCTCTATGGCTACACCTTC.

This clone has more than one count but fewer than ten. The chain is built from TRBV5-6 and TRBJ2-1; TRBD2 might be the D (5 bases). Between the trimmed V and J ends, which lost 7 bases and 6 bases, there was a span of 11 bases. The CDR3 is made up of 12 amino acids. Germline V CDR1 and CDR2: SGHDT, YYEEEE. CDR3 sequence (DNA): TGTGCCAGCCGACTCGGGGTCAATGAGCAGTTCTTC. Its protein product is CASRLGVNEQFF.

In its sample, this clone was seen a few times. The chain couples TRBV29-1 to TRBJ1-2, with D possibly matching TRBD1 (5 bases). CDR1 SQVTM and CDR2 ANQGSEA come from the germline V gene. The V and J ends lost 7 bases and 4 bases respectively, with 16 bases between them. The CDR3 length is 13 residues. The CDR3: CSGRGRTTYGYTF. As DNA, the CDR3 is TGCAGCGGGAGGGGACGGACAACCTATGGCTACACCTTC. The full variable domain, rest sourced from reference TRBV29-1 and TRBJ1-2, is SAVISQKPSRDICQRGTSLTIQCQVDSQVTMMFWYRQQPGQSLTLIATANQGSEATYESGFVIDKFPISRPNLTFSTLTVSNMSPEDSSIYLCSGRGRTTYGYTFGSGTRLTVV.